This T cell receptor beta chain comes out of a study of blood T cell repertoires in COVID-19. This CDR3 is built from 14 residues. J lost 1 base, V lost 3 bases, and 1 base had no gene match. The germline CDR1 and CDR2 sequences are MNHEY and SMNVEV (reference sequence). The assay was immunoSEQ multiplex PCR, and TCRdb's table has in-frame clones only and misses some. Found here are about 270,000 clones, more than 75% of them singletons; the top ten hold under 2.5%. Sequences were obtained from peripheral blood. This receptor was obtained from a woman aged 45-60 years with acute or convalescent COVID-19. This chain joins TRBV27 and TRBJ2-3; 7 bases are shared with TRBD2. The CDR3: CASSLAGGTDTQYF. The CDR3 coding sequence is TGTGCCAGCAGTTTGGCGGGGGGCACAGATACGCAGTATTTT.